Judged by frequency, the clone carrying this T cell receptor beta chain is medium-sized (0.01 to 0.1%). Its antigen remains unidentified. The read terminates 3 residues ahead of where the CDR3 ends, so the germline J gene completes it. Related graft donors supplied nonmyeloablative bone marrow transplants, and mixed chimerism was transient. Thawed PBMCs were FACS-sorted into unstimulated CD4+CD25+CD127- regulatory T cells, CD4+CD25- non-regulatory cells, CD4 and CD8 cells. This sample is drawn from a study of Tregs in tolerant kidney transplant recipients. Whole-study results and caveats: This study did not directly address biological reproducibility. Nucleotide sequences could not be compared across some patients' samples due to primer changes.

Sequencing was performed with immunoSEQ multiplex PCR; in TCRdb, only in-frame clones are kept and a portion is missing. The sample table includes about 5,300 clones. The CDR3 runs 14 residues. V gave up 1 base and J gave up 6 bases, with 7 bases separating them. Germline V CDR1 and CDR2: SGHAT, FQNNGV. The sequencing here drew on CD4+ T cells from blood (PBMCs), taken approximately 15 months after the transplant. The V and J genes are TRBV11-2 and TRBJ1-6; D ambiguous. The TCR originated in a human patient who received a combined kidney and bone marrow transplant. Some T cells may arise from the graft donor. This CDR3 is CASSLGGLNSPLHF. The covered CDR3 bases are TGTGCCAGCAGCTTAGGAGGGCTTAATTCACCC.